This paragraph covers one TCR beta chain sequence. This sample is part of a study of CD8 T cells in Susac syndrome. Across the study: Sequenced Susac syndrome patients included roughly six with active disease and fewer than 10 who were in remission.

CDR1 is DFQATT, CDR2 SNEGSKA, per germline (reference sequence). This CDR3 comprises 12 residues. Random hexamers were used to reverse transcribe about 0.5 to 1 ug of RNA. Across 54 Vbeta and 13 Jbeta, immunoSEQ multiplex PCR amplified TCR beta CDR3. TCRdb reprocessed the immunoSEQ multiplex PCR reads via MiXCR and lists one record per CDR3 protein. The table has 150,000 to 200,000 distinct CDR3 sequences, around 95% seen once. The sequence was obtained from a human donor with Susac syndrome. The sequenced material came from CD4+ T cells from PBMCs. V and J are TRBV20-1 and TRBJ1-1; D unresolved. CDR3 sequence reads: CSSLRLNTEAFF. CDR3 in DNA: TGCAGCTCCTTAAGGTTGAACACTGAAGCTTTCTTT.